The 29 T cell receptor beta chains in this list originate from one sample, sequenced in a study of PD-1 blockade in classical Hodgkin lymphoma. Each patient relapsed following autologous stem cell transplantation, and prior brentuximab vedotin exposure differed. Using immunoSEQ multiplex PCR, the repertoire was profiled, and TCRdb retains in-frame clones only, with some absent. Of about 150,000 clones in the sample, about 81% were seen once. This specimen was peripheral blood mononuclear cells (PBMCs), taken before the second cycle of nivolumab. These receptors were taken from a human donor with classical Hodgkin lymphoma.

This clone was seen a single time. This chain uses TRBV4-3 with TRBJ2-5; tentative D call: TRBD1 (5 bases). The CDR3 spans 15 residues. Trimming took off 8 bases at V and 2 bases at J, with 18 bases between the two ends. Germline CDR1 and CDR2: LGHNA and YSLEER. The chain's CDR3 is CASSVGAQGQETQYF. The CDR3 DNA reads TGCGCCAGCTCCGTAGGGGCTCAAGGACAAGAGACCCAGTACTTC.

This clone is a singleton in its sample. The chain combines TRBV7-9 with TRBJ2-3, with 12 bases fitting TRBD2. The V gene end was trimmed by 5 bases and the J gene end by 1 base; junction bases not matched to a gene: 10. There are 18 residues in the CDR3. Germline V gene lookup returns CDR1 SEHNR and CDR2 FQNEAQ (reference sequence). The CDR3 sequence is CASSPRRLAGVGTDTQYF. The CDR3 DNA follows: TGTGCCAGCAGCCCAAGAAGACTAGCGGGGGTCGGCACAGATACGCAGTATTTT.

The chain uses TRBV6-5 and TRBJ2-2, with D hard to call. Germline CDR1 is MNHEY and CDR2 is SVGAGI. The CDR3 has 15 amino acids. Deletions cut 4 bases from V and 6 bases from J, with 15 bases between. CDR3 region: CASSSPVYSAGELFF. The CDR3 bases are TGTGCCAGCAGTTCACCCGTATATTCCGCCGGGGAGCTGTTTTTT.

As DNA, the CDR3 is TGTGCCAGCAAAGAGGGCGGGGGGGGTAGACACGAGCAGTACTTC. This codes for CASKEGGGGRHEQYF. J is TRBJ2-7 and V is TRBV27; 9 nucleotides line up with TRBD2. With V trimmed by 7 bases and J by 5 bases, 12 bases remained unmatched. CDR3 length: 15 residues. Germline V gene sequence: CDR1 MNHEY, CDR2 SMNVEV (reference sequence).

This rearrangement joins TRBV6-5 to TRBJ2-1; perhaps TRBD2 as D (5 bases). This CDR3 contains 15 residues. Trimming shortened V by 2 bases and J by 1 base, and 9 bases separated the two germline ends. Per germline, CDR1 MNHEY and CDR2 SVGAGI. In DNA form, the CDR3 reads TGTGCCAGCAGTTACGAGAGGGCGTCCTACAATGAGCAGTTCTTC. It is translated as CASSYERASYNEQFF.

The J gene is TRBJ1-5, the V gene TRBV25-1; D uncertain. CDR1 is MGHDK and CDR2 is SYGVNS in the germline V gene. V was pared by 2 bases and J by 6 bases, with 8 bases between. The CDR3 covers 13 residues. For the CDR3, the DNA is TGTGCCAGCAGTGAAACGGGGATTCAGCCCCAGCATTTT. It is translated as CASSETGIQPQHF.

The rearrangement joins TRBV7-2 to TRBJ1-2, with 8 bases identical to TRBD1. V was pared by 9 bases and J by 8 bases, with 8 bases of the junction left unmatched. The CDR3 spans 12 residues. Germline CDR1 SGHTA, CDR2 FQGNSA. The CDR3 loop is CASDDRGLGYTF. The CDR3 nucleotides read TGTGCCAGTGACGACAGGGGCTTAGGCTACACCTTC.

On this clone: Germline is not matched at one junction end, which may reflect a read error. This chain joins TRBV7-7 and TRBJ2-5, with D possibly being TRBD2 (5 bases). Per germline, CDR1 SSHAT and CDR2 FNYEAQ (reference sequence). This CDR3 is built from 12 residues. CDR3 sequence (DNA): TGTGCTAGCAGCCCGGGGCAAGAGACCCAGTACTTC. Protein sequence: CASSPGQETQYF. Full variable domain (outside the CDR3, taken from reference TRBV7-7 and TRBJ2-5): GAGVSQSPRYKVTKRGQDVTLRCDPISSHATLYWYQQALGQGPEFLTYFNYEAQPDKSGLPSDRFSAERPEGSISTLTIQRTEQRDSAMYRCASSPGQETQYFGPGTRLLVL.

J is TRBJ2-2 and V is TRBV19; TRBD2 aligns across 10 bases. With V trimmed by 9 bases and J by 6 bases, 13 bases remained unmatched. Per germline, CDR1 LNHDA and CDR2 SQIVND (reference sequence). The CDR3 is 16 amino acids. Here the CDR3 DNA reads TGTGCCAGCCGCTTACTAGCGGGGAAACTGGCCGGGGAGCTGTTTTTT. Translation: CASRLLAGKLAGELFF.

This clone was found once. V and J are TRBV5-1 and TRBJ1-2; D call uncertain. The V end lost 2 bases, the J end lost 1 base, and 15 bases lay between the germline ends. CDR1 is SGHRS and CDR2 is YFSETQ in the germline V gene. CDR3 size: 16 residues. CDR3 in DNA: TGCGCCAGCAGCTTACTTGGACGGCCCGATAACTATGGCTACACCTTC. It codes for CASSLLGRPDNYGYTF.

The rearrangement links TRBV12-1 to TRBJ2-5; the table's D call, TRBD2, was not checked against the DNA. TRBV12-1 is designated a pseudogene. The CDR3 spans 13 residues. The CDR3 DNA sequence: TGTGCCAACCAACACGGGGGGGCAGAGACCCAGTACTTC. Its protein is CANQHGGAETQYF.

The V gene is TRBV6-4, the J gene TRBJ2-1, with 10 bases aligning to TRBD1. The V and J ends lost 6 bases and 7 bases, in that order; junction bases with no gene match: 6. The CDR3 runs to 14 residues. CDR1 is MRHNA and CDR2 is SNTAGT in the germline V gene. The CDR3 spells CASSRQGAGNEQFF. The CDR3 bases are TGTGCCAGCAGCCGACAGGGGGCAGGGAATGAGCAGTTCTTC.

The gene calls are TRBV18 and TRBJ2-5, with D possibly being TRBD2 (5 bases). The V and J ends lost 2 bases and 1 base respectively, with 14 bases between them. Per the germline V gene, CDR1 is KGHSH and CDR2 is LQKENI. This CDR3 contains 16 residues. CDR3 protein: CASSPIGAALQETQYF. CDR3 nucleotide sequence: TGTGCCAGCTCACCAATCGGAGCGGCCCTCCAAGAGACCCAGTACTTC.

This clone was seen only a few times. The J gene is TRBJ2-5, the V gene TRBV4-3; 7 bases map to TRBD2. The CDR3 has 15 amino acids. The germline V gene encodes CDR1 LGHNA and CDR2 YSLEER. V lost 0 bases to trimming and J lost 5 bases; unmatched junction nucleotides: 6. CDR3 protein: CASSQDSGEGETQYF. The CDR3 region has the DNA TGCGCCAGCAGCCAAGATTCGGGGGAGGGCGAGACCCAGTACTTC.

The rearrangement joins TRBV7-2 to TRBJ1-5; 9 bases line up with TRBD1. J gave up 4 bases and V 1 base, and 11 bases lay outside the gene matches. The CDR3 contains 18 residues. Per germline, CDR1 SGHTA and CDR2 FQGNSA. The CDR3 nucleotides read TGTGCCAGCAGCTTAGGTAGGCCCGGGACAGGGCGTAATCAGCCCCAGCATTTT. Translated: CASSLGRPGTGRNQPQHF.

The chain joins TRBV18 to TRBJ1-6, with D perhaps matching TRBD1 (6 bases). The CDR3 spans 14 residues. Trimming left V 3 bases short and J 10 bases short, with 13 bases between. The germline gives CDR1 KGHSH, CDR2 LQKENI. The CDR3 loop reads CASSPDQGWSPLHF. CDR3 nucleotide sequence: TGTGCCAGCTCACCTGACCAGGGGTGGTCACCCCTCCACTTT.

The chain couples TRBV5-4 to TRBJ1-2; D call uncertain. The CDR3 loop spans 13 amino acids. With 5 bases removed from V and 3 bases from J, the gap between germline ends came to 11 bases. In germline, CDR1 is SGHNT, CDR2 YYREEE (reference sequence). The CDR3 region is CASSLTPDYGYTF. In DNA, the CDR3 is TGTGCCAGCAGTTTGACCCCCGACTATGGCTACACCTTC.

Only a few counts were recorded for this clone. The chain combines TRBV28 with TRBJ1-5, with 7 positions matching TRBD1. Germline V gives CDR1 MDHEN, CDR2 SYDVKM. V was clipped by 3 bases and J by 7 bases; unmatched bases: 9. This CDR3 has 15 residues. The CDR3 region is CASSFGQVVGQPQHF. The CDR3, as DNA: TGTGCCAGCAGTTTCGGACAGGTGGTTGGACAGCCCCAGCATTTT.

The V call is TRBV19, the J call TRBJ2-3; D might be TRBD2 (5 bases). The CDR3 is 16 amino acids. Trimming shortened V by 4 bases and J by 6 bases, and 20 bases separated the two germline ends. Germline CDR1 and CDR2: LNHDA and SQIVND (reference sequence). The DNA of the CDR3 is TGTGCCAGTAGTACCTTTGGACTCCCAAGCCGGGATACGCAGTATTTT. This sequence encodes CASSTFGLPSRDTQYF. The complete variable domain, with remaining parts taken from reference TRBV19 and TRBJ2-3, reads DGGITQSPKYLFRKEGQNVTLSCEQNLNHDAMYWYRQDPGQGLRLIYYSQIVNDFQKGDIAEGYSVSREKKESFPLTVTSAQKNPTAFYLCASSTFGLPSRDTQYFGPGTRLTVL.

J is TRBJ2-5 and V is TRBV7-8, with 7 bases that match TRBD1. The germline V gene encodes CDR1 SGHVS and CDR2 FQNEAQ. The CDR3 runs to 16 residues. J lost 5 bases, V lost 4 bases, and 13 bases had no gene match. DNA of the CDR3: TGTGCCAGCAGCTCCTCGGCGAGGGGGCGACGGGAGACCCAGTACTTC. Its translation: CASSSSARGRRETQYF. The variable domain in full, with the rest retrieved from reference TRBV7-8 and TRBJ2-5, is GAGVSQSPRYKVAKRGQDVALRCDPISGHVSLFWYQQALGQGPEFLTYFQNEAQLDKSGLPSDRFFAERPEGSVSTLKIQRTQQEDSAVYLCASSSSARGRRETQYFGPGTRLLVL.

The chain uses TRBV7-6 and TRBJ2-5; 10 nucleotides align to TRBD1. The CDR3 consists of 15 residues. V shed 4 bases and J 2 bases; nucleotides not matched to a gene: 4. Germline loops: CDR1 SGHVS, CDR2 FNYEAQ. The CDR3 region is CASSYDRGPQETQYF. The CDR3 coding sequence is TGTGCCAGCAGCTATGACAGGGGGCCTCAAGAGACCCAGTACTTC.

V gene TRBV5-6 combines with J gene TRBJ2-7; 10 bases align to TRBD1. The length of the CDR3 is 14 residues. Germline CDR1 SGHDT, CDR2 YYEEEE. V shed 5 bases, J shed 4 bases, and the junction held 6 bases outside the gene matches. The DNA for the CDR3 is TGTGCCAGCAGGAAGGGACAGGGGCAGTACGAGCAGTACTTC. It is translated as CASRKGQGQYEQYF.

This clone has a single count. The junction departs from germline at one end; a sequencing error may be responsible. The chain recombines TRBV7-7 with TRBJ2-1, with D perhaps TRBD2 (7 bases). Germline CDR1 reads SSHAT; CDR2 reads FNYEAQ (reference sequence). The CDR3 covers 15 residues. CDR3 loop: CASSMVGGPHNEQFF. The CDR3 nucleotides read TGTGCTAGCAGCATGGTGGGGGGGCCCCACAATGAGCAGTTCTTC.

The chain couples TRBV16 to TRBJ2-2, with D possibly being TRBD2 (5 bases). Trimming cost V 2 bases and J 0 bases, with 10 bases left between them. CDR1 is KGHSY and CDR2 is FQNENV in the germline V gene. The CDR3 is 16 residues long. Here the CDR3 DNA reads TGTGCCAGCAGCCAAGGGAGCTCCCCGAACACCGGGGAGCTGTTTTTT. This translates into CASSQGSSPNTGELFF.

The V gene is TRBV6-5, the J gene TRBJ2-2; D assignment may be TRBD1 or TRBD2 (5 bases each). V was cut by 2 bases and J by 0 bases, with 10 bases left in between. Germline V gene data show CDR1 as MNHEY and CDR2 as SVGAGI. The CDR3 covers 16 residues. DNA of the CDR3: TGTGCCAGCAGTTACGAAGAGGGGCCGAACACCGGGGAGCTGTTTTTT. Encoded protein: CASSYEEGPNTGELFF.

V and J are TRBV27 and TRBJ2-3; D gene ambiguous. The germline V gene has CDR1 MNHEY and CDR2 SMNVEV (reference sequence). V was pared by 3 bases and J by 5 bases, with 12 bases between. The CDR3 consists of 14 residues. The CDR3 spells CASSFSLGKDTQYF. CDR3 bases: TGTGCCAGCAGTTTTTCTCTGGGAAAAGATACGCAGTATTTT.

This chain joins TRBV5-4 and TRBJ2-1, with TRBD2 matching over 11 bases. Unmatched junction bases numbered 8, after V lost 4 bases and J lost 5 bases. The CDR3 length is 16 residues. Germline values: CDR1 SGHNT, CDR2 YYREEE (reference sequence). CDR3 sequence: CASSPISTSGDNEQFF. The CDR3 region has the DNA TGTGCCAGCAGCCCGATCTCGACTAGCGGGGACAATGAGCAGTTCTTC.

The chain joins TRBV5-1 to TRBJ2-1, with a possible D match to TRBD2 (5 bases). This CDR3 comprises 15 residues. Germline V CDR1 and CDR2: SGHRS, YFSETQ. V was shortened by 0 bases and J by 5 bases, with 12 bases between the two germline ends. The CDR3 DNA is TGCGCCAGCAGCTTGGATCCGGGAACGGACAATGAGCAGTTCTTC. Amino acid sequence: CASSLDPGTDNEQFF.

This sequence joins TRBV6-5 and TRBJ2-7, with D perhaps matching TRBD2 (6 bases). Looked up from germline, CDR1 is MNHEY and CDR2 is SVGAGI. The CDR3 loop spans 14 amino acids. Deletions cut 7 bases from V and 6 bases from J, with 19 bases between. The CDR3 loop reads CASTRLVRPSEQYF. In nucleotides, the CDR3 is TGTGCCAGCACGAGACTAGTCCGACCCTCCGAGCAGTACTTC.